These 30 T cell receptor beta chains came from one sample sequenced in a study of beta chain features in type 1 diabetes. Sequenced material consisted of expressed TCRB transcripts (all of the isolated RNA was reverse transcribed). The data were produced by immunoSEQ multiplex PCR, yet TCRdb's version contains in-frame clones alone and is incomplete. Of some 410,000 clones in the sample, roughly an eighth were seen once. The sequencing input was naive CD4+ T cells from blood. The receptors here all came from a woman under 30 in good health.

This sequence joins TRBV27 and TRBJ2-1; D gene uncertain. The germline CDR1 and CDR2 sequences are MNHEY and SMNVEV (reference sequence). The CDR3 loop spans 16 amino acids. V was trimmed by 0 bases and J by 8 bases, leaving 17 bases between them. CDR3 amino acids: CASSLSPSRRSDEQFF. The CDR3 DNA reads as TGTGCCAGCAGTTTATCCCCCTCCCGAAGGAGCGATGAGCAGTTCTTC.

The chain links TRBV7-3 to TRBJ2-1; 11 bases are shared with TRBD2. Per the germline V gene, CDR1 is SGHTA and CDR2 is FQGTGA. The trim removed 3 bases at V and 5 bases at J, leaving 6 bases unmatched. CDR3 length equals 16 residues. The CDR3 loop reads CASSFSLAGGHNEQFF. In DNA form, the CDR3 reads TGTGCCAGCAGCTTTTCGCTAGCGGGAGGCCACAATGAGCAGTTCTTC.

This clone was counted between two and nine times. The chain combines TRBV5-4 with TRBJ2-3, with 7 bases lining up with TRBD2. The CDR3 is made up of 15 amino acids. The V and J ends lost 3 bases and 0 bases, in that order; junction bases with no gene match: 4. Germline V CDR1 and CDR2: SGHNT, YYREEE (reference sequence). Here the CDR3 reads CASSYGAGSTDTQYF. CDR3 coding DNA: TGTGCCAGCAGCTACGGAGCGGGAAGCACAGATACGCAGTATTTT.

The rearrangement links TRBV4-1 to TRBJ1-5; possible D gene TRBD1, 5 bases. Trimming shortened V by 10 bases and J by 3 bases, and 19 bases separated the two germline ends. Germline V gives CDR1 MGHRA, CDR2 YSYEKL. The length of the CDR3 is 15 residues. In nucleotides, the CDR3 is TGCGCCACCTCGAAGGGCGGGGGAATCAATCAGCCCCAGCATTTT. As protein: CATSKGGGINQPQHF.

This clone was recorded once. A much larger clonotype is one base distant, so this may be a read error. The chain couples TRBV5-6 to TRBJ2-3; no clear D. The V and J ends lost 0 bases and 0 bases respectively, with 8 bases between them. The CDR3 is 15 residues long. Germline loops: CDR1 SGHDT, CDR2 YYEEEE. CDR3 protein: CASSLGQASTDTQYF. Written as DNA, the CDR3 is TGTGCCAGCAGCTTGGGCCAGGCTAGCACAGATACGCAGTATTTT. The full variable domain, rest sourced from reference TRBV5-6 and TRBJ2-3, is DAGVTQSPTHLIKTRGQQVTLRCSPKSGHDTVSWYQQALGQGPQFIFQYYEEEERQRGNFPDRFSGHQFPNYSSELNVNALLLGDSALYLCASSLGQASTDTQYFGPGTRLTVL.

The table lists this clone with a few counts. The chain combines TRBV10-3 with TRBJ2-5; D assignment may be TRBD1 or TRBD2 (5 bases each). CDR3 length: 13 residues. The germline V and J ends were trimmed by 10 bases and 3 bases, with 15 bases remaining between them. Germline CDR1 and CDR2: ENHRY and SYGVKD. The CDR3 region is CASRTGPKETQYF. CDR3 bases: TGTGCCAGCCGGACGGGACCTAAAGAGACCCAGTACTTC.

This clone showed up just a few times. The V gene is TRBV7-8, the J gene TRBJ2-5; D could derive from TRBD1 or TRBD2 (5 bases each). Germline CDR1 SGHVS, CDR2 FQNEAQ. The CDR3 is 14 amino acids. Trimming cost V 5 bases and J 6 bases, with 16 bases left between them. CDR3 sequence: CASSPGASRQTQYF. The CDR3, as DNA: TGTGCCAGCAGCCCCGGGGCGAGTAGGCAGACCCAGTACTTC. Full variable domain (rest looked up from reference TRBV7-8 and TRBJ2-5): GAGVSQSPRYKVAKRGQDVALRCDPISGHVSLFWYQQALGQGPEFLTYFQNEAQLDKSGLPSDRFFAERPEGSVSTLKIQRTQQEDSAVYLCASSPGASRQTQYFGPGTRLLVL.

There are a few counts of this clone. The chain recombines TRBV30 with TRBJ2-2, with 10 positions matching TRBD1. The CDR3 totals 14 residues. With 5 bases clipped from V and 5 bases from J, the junction kept 5 bases outside the gene matches. The germline CDR1 and CDR2 sequences are GTSNPN and SVGIG (reference sequence). CDR3: CAWFPGQGTGELFF. The CDR3 coding sequence is TGTGCCTGGTTCCCGGGACAGGGGACCGGGGAGCTGTTTTTT.

The V call is TRBV7-6, the J call TRBJ2-6; tentative D call: TRBD1 (6 bases). The CDR3 extends over 17 amino acids. V lost 5 bases and J lost 0, with 14 bases in between. Looked up from germline, CDR1 is SGHVS and CDR2 is FNYEAQ. The CDR3 DNA is TGTGCCAGCAGCGGTGGACAGACCAACTCTGGGGCCAACGTCCTGACTTTC. Translation gives CASSGGQTNSGANVLTF.

A word on this clone: The sample contains more than one DNA sequence encoding this CDR3. V is TRBV7-3 and J is TRBJ1-1; D is perhaps TRBD1 (5 bases). The V end was cut by 2 bases, the J end by 3 bases, with 10 bases between. Per germline, CDR1 SGHTA and CDR2 FQGTGA. CDR3 length: 14 amino acids. In nucleotides, the CDR3 is TGTGCCAGCAGCTTACAGGGAAGGGACACTGAAGCTTTCTTT. Its translation is CASSLQGRDTEAFF.

The V call is TRBV7-3, the J call TRBJ1-6, with D maybe TRBD1 (5 bases). The V and J ends lost 6 bases and 9 bases respectively, with 12 bases between them. The CDR3 is 13 amino acids. The germline V gene has CDR1 SGHTA and CDR2 FQGTGA. Here the CDR3 reads CASSQRQGSPLHF. Here the CDR3 DNA reads TGTGCCAGCAGTCAGCGCCAGGGTTCACCCCTCCACTTT.

The CDR3 spells CSVEQGGYEQYF. The DNA of the CDR3 is TGCAGCGTTGAGCAGGGGGGGTACGAGCAGTACTTC. V gene TRBV29-1 combines with J gene TRBJ2-5; TRBD1 or TRBD2 may be the D gene (7 bases each). The end of the DNA is better explained by TRBJ2-7, so the J call may be wrong. Germline V gene sequence: CDR1 SQVTM, CDR2 ANQGSEA. There are 12 residues in the CDR3.

This clone was observed a handful of times. The genes are TRBV5-6 and TRBJ1-2; a weak D match, TRBD1 (5 bases). The CDR3 consists of 15 residues. The V end lost 3 bases, the J end lost 5 bases, and 17 bases lay between the germline ends. Germline CDR1 and CDR2: SGHDT and YYEEEE. CDR3 nucleotides: TGTGCCAGCAGCTCCCCGTCGACAGCTACATATGGCTACACCTTC. As protein: CASSSPSTATYGYTF.

V is TRBV10-3 and J is TRBJ2-1; D unresolved. Germline V gene lookup returns CDR1 ENHRY and CDR2 SYGVKD. This CDR3 region has 15 residues. Trimming removed 0 bases at V and 5 bases at J, with 11 bases between. CDR3 amino acids: CAISESLGFDNEQFF. The CDR3 DNA follows: TGTGCCATCAGTGAGTCGTTGGGTTTCGACAATGAGCAGTTCTTC.

The genes are TRBV27 and TRBJ2-5; D might be TRBD2 (6 bases). Germline V gene lookup returns CDR1 MNHEY and CDR2 SMNVEV (reference sequence). Trimming shortened V by 0 bases and J by 0 bases, and 11 bases separated the two germline ends. This CDR3 is 16 amino acids long. The CDR3 loop reads CASSLSGTGDQETQYF. As DNA, the CDR3 is TGTGCCAGCAGTTTATCTGGGACTGGAGACCAAGAGACCCAGTACTTC.

The chain uses TRBV5-4 and TRBJ2-1, with a tentative D call TRBD2 (7 bases). The CDR3 runs 15 residues. Germline CDR1 reads SGHNT; CDR2 reads YYREEE (reference sequence). With 3 bases removed from V and 5 bases from J, the gap between germline ends came to 15 bases. CDR3 sequence reads: CASSSGGLAHNEQFF. CDR3 DNA: TGTGCCAGCAGCTCGGGGGGCCTGGCACACAATGAGCAGTTCTTC.

This clone was observed a handful of times. This sequence joins TRBV14 and TRBJ2-5; 7 positions agree with TRBD1. The V segment lost 4 bases and the J segment 7 bases; nucleotides outside the gene matches: 12. Germline V lookup: CDR1 SGHDN, CDR2 FVKESK. This CDR3 has 15 amino acids. In DNA, the CDR3 is TGTGCCAGCAGCCTTAGGGACAGTGGTTCGGGGACCCAGTACTTC. It is translated as CASSLRDSGSGTQYF. Full variable domain (outside the CDR3, taken from reference TRBV14 and TRBJ2-5): EAGVTQFPSHSVIEKGQTVTLRCDPISGHDNLYWYRRVMGKEIKFLLHFVKESKQDESGMPNNRFLAERTGGTYSTLKVQPAELEDSGVYFCASSLRDSGSGTQYFGPGTRLLVL.

The chain is built from TRBV5-4 and TRBJ1-6, with a tentative D call TRBD1 (6 bases). V was clipped by 2 bases and J by 8 bases, with 14 bases between them. The CDR3 totals 15 residues. Germline lookup yields CDR1 SGHNT and CDR2 YYREEE (reference sequence). Here the CDR3 DNA reads TGTGCCAGCAGCTTTTTAGACAGGCCGGATTCACCCCTCCACTTT. Protein sequence: CASSFLDRPDSPLHF. The full variable domain, with the rest looked up from reference TRBV5-4 and TRBJ1-6, is ETGVTQSPTHLIKTRGQQVTLRCSSQSGHNTVSWYQQALGQGPQFIFQYYREEENGRGNFPPRFSGLQFPNYSSELNVNALELDDSALYLCASSFLDRPDSPLHFGNGTRLTVT.

This clone was picked up a small number of times. CDR3 in DNA: TGTGCCAGTAGTTTATGGGCCGGGGGTGGCAATCAGCCCCAGCATTTT. It codes for CASSLWAGGGNQPQHF. V gene TRBV19 combines with J gene TRBJ1-5; a weak D match, TRBD1 (5 bases). The CDR3 loop spans 16 amino acids. Trimming stripped 5 bases from V and 2 bases from J, with 16 bases between. Germline CDR1 LNHDA, CDR2 SQIVND (reference sequence). The full variable domain, in which reference TRBV19 and TRBJ1-5 provide the parts outside the CDR3, is DGGITQSPKYLFRKEGQNVTLSCEQNLNHDAMYWYRQDPGQGLRLIYYSQIVNDFQKGDIAEGYSVSREKKESFPLTVTSAQKNPTAFYLCASSLWAGGGNQPQHFGDGTRLSIL.

Note on this clone: This same CDR3 is encoded by further DNA sequences in the sample. The chain's CDR3 is CASSPGTDTQYF. The CDR3 bases are TGTGCCAGCAGCCCTGGCACAGATACGCAGTATTTT. The gene calls are TRBV14 and TRBJ2-3; D is ambiguous. Between the trimmed V and J ends, which lost 4 bases and 1 base, there was a span of 3 bases. The CDR3 covers 12 residues. Germline V gene lookup returns CDR1 SGHDN and CDR2 FVKESK. The full variable domain, in which reference TRBV14 and TRBJ2-3 provide the parts outside the CDR3, is EAGVTQFPSHSVIEKGQTVTLRCDPISGHDNLYWYRRVMGKEIKFLLHFVKESKQDESGMPNNRFLAERTGGTYSTLKVQPAELEDSGVYFCASSPGTDTQYFGPGTRLTVL.

The V and J genes are TRBV5-4 and TRBJ2-1; TRBD2 might be the D (6 bases). The CDR3 is 15 residues long. Trimming removed 2 bases from V and 7 bases from J, with 16 bases in between. Germline V gene data show CDR1 as SGHNT and CDR2 as YYREEE (reference sequence). CDR3 DNA sequence: TGTGCCAGCAGCTTAGGGCGGATAGCGGAAAATGAGCAGTTCTTC. It yields the protein CASSLGRIAENEQFF.

The chain links TRBV14 to TRBJ1-6, with 10 bases fitting TRBD1. Germline CDR1 and CDR2: SGHDN and FVKESK. The CDR3 consists of 14 residues. Trimming at V came to 6 bases and at J to 10 bases, leaving 6 bases not matched to a gene. The CDR3 here is CASRGTGARSPLHF. The CDR3, as DNA: TGTGCCAGCAGAGGGACAGGGGCGAGATCACCCCTCCACTTT. Filled out from reference TRBV14 and TRBJ1-6, the complete variable domain reads EAGVTQFPSHSVIEKGQTVTLRCDPISGHDNLYWYRRVMGKEIKFLLHFVKESKQDESGMPNNRFLAERTGGTYSTLKVQPAELEDSGVYFCASRGTGARSPLHFGNGTRLTVT.

This chain's CDR3 is CASKGTVNTGELFF. CDR3 in DNA: TGCGCCAGCAAAGGGACAGTGAACACCGGGGAGCTGTTTTTT. The gene calls are TRBV5-1 and TRBJ2-2; 7 positions match TRBD1. The CDR3 loop spans 14 amino acids. Germline V gene sequence: CDR1 SGHRS, CDR2 YFSETQ. The ends lost 6 bases at V and 1 base at J; junction bases unmatched: 3. Together with reference TRBV5-1 and TRBJ2-2, the CDR3 gives the full variable domain: KAGVTQTPRYLIKTRGQQVTLSCSPISGHRSVSWYQQTPGQGLQFLFEYFSETQRNKGNFPGRFSGRQFSNSRSEMNVSTLELGDSALYLCASKGTVNTGELFFGEGSRLTVL.

This clone has more than one count but fewer than ten. The chain carries TRBV29-1 and TRBJ1-2; 8 bases line up with TRBD1. Germline assignment: CDR1 SQVTM and CDR2 ANQGSEA. The CDR3 sequence is 13 residues long. V was pared by 6 bases and J by 3 bases, with 6 bases of the junction left unmatched. CDR3 region: CSVLGQDYYGYTF. CDR3 sequence (DNA): TGCAGCGTCCTGGGACAGGATTACTATGGCTACACCTTC.

In its sample, this clone was seen a few times. V and J are TRBV28 and TRBJ2-3; TRBD1 aligns across 7 bases. V dropped 6 bases and J dropped 4; count of bases not matched to a gene: 10. Looked up from germline, CDR1 is MDHEN and CDR2 is SYDVKM. The length of the CDR3 is 15 residues. The CDR3 sequence is CASRSRGQGADTQYF. The CDR3 DNA reads as TGTGCCAGCAGATCTCGGGGTCAGGGGGCAGATACGCAGTATTTT. Full variable domain (outside the CDR3, taken from reference TRBV28 and TRBJ2-3): DVKVTQSSRYLVKRTGEKVFLECVQDMDHENMFWYRQDPGLGLRLIYFSYDVKMKEKGDIPEGYSVSREKKERFSLILESASTNQTSMYLCASRSRGQGADTQYFGPGTRLTVL.

On this clone: The same CDR3 can be traced to other DNA sequences in this sample. This chain uses TRBV7-2 with TRBJ2-5, with D tentatively TRBD1 (5 bases). The germline CDR1 and CDR2 sequences are SGHTA and FQGNSA. The CDR3 has 13 residues. Trimming pared 1 base from V and 3 bases from J, leaving 6 bases between. Here the CDR3 DNA reads TGTGCCAGCAGCTTAGGACAGAAAGAGACCCAGTACTTC. It codes for CASSLGQKETQYF.

The rearrangement links TRBV5-1 to TRBJ1-4; TRBD1 matches 7 bases. Germline trimming cut 4 bases from V and 6 bases from J; bases unmatched to any gene: 6. CDR3 length: 14 residues. Germline loops: CDR1 SGHRS, CDR2 YFSETQ. Here the CDR3 reads CASSTPTGDEKLFF. CDR3 DNA sequence: TGCGCCAGCAGCACACCAACAGGGGATGAAAAACTGTTTTTT.

This clone was picked up a small number of times. The chain uses TRBV7-9 and TRBJ1-2, with D unresolved. Germline loops: CDR1 SEHNR, CDR2 FQNEAQ (reference sequence). V was cut by 0 bases and J by 4 bases, with 9 bases left in between. The CDR3 totals 14 residues. In nucleotides, the CDR3 is TGTGCCAGCAGCTTAGCTAGTCAGAGCTATGGCTACACCTTC. The encoded protein is CASSLASQSYGYTF.

The chain recombines TRBV19 with TRBJ2-7, with D possibly TRBD1 on 6 matching bases. Germline assignment: CDR1 LNHDA and CDR2 SQIVND (reference sequence). Trimming stripped 1 base from V and 0 bases from J, with 7 bases between. The CDR3 covers 14 residues. CDR3 residues: CASSIVGGSYEQYF. CDR3 sequence (DNA): TGTGCCAGTAGTATAGTAGGGGGCTCCTACGAGCAGTACTTC.

The rearrangement uses TRBV29-1 and TRBJ1-4; D may be TRBD1 (5 bases). Trimming took off 4 bases at V and 5 bases at J, with 11 bases between the two ends. Germline V gene sequence: CDR1 SQVTM, CDR2 ANQGSEA. The length of the CDR3 is 13 residues. CDR3 sequence (DNA): TGCAGCGTTGGGAGGGCAGGGAATGAAAAACTGTTTTTT. This codes for CSVGRAGNEKLFF. The whole variable domain, filled in from reference TRBV29-1 and TRBJ1-4, reads SAVISQKPSRDICQRGTSLTIQCQVDSQVTMMFWYRQQPGQSLTLIATANQGSEATYESGFVIDKFPISRPNLTFSTLTVSNMSPEDSSIYLCSVGRAGNEKLFFGSGTQLSVL.